This record concerns one T cell receptor beta chain sequence. The data were obtained in a study of human T cells and chemical hapten exposure. Study at large: Across the whole study, which lasted about 6 months, patients were given diphenylcyclopropenone on the scalp once a week.

This CDR3 spans 16 amino acids. Germline values: CDR1 SGHRS, CDR2 YFSETQ. Trimming shortened V by 0 bases and J by 0 bases, and 12 bases separated the two germline ends. Time point noted: patch test 1, 2 weeks after DPC sensitization. Treatment of the sample: therapeutic diphenylcyclopropenone sensitization with weekly scalp DPC. TCRdb recomputed calls from the RACE reads with MiXCR, one row per CDR3 protein. Of some 380,000 distinct CDR3 sequences in the sample, roughly 5% were seen once. Specimen: whole blood, collected in connection with sensitization to the hapten diphenylcyclopropenone (DPC). This chain uses TRBV5-1 with TRBJ1-2; D unresolved. This sequence originates from a woman between 50 and 59 years old with alopecia areata. Some clones in this sample may be carry-over from other donors' samples. CDR3 sequence reads: CASSLDPIGTNYGYTF. Written as DNA, the CDR3 is TGCGCCAGCAGCTTGGACCCCATTGGCACTAACTATGGCTACACCTTC.